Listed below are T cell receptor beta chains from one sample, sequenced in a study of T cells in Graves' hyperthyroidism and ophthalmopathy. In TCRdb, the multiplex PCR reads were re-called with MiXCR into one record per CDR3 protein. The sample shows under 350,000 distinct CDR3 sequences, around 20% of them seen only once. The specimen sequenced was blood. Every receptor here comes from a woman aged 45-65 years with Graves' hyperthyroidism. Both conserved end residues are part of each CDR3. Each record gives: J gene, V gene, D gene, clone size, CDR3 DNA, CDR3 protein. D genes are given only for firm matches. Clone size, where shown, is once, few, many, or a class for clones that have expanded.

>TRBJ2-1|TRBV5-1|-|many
TGCGCCAGCAGCTTGGAGGGCCCGGAGTCCAATGAGCAGTTCTTC
CASSLEGPESNEQFF
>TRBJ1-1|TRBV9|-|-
TGTGCCAGCAGCGTAGTATGGGGGGAGAACACTGAAGCTTTCTTT
CASSVVWGENTEAFF
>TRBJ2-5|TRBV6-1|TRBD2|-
TGTGCCAGCCGGGGAACTAGCGGCTTTCAAGAGACCCAGTACTTC
CASRGTSGFQETQYF
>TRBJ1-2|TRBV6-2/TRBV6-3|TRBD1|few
TGTGCCAGCAGCCGGGACAGGTCCCCTAACTATGGCTACACCTTC
CASSRDRSPNYGYTF
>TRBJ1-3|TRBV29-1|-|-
TGCAGCGTTGAGGCCTCTGGAAACACCATATATTTT
CSVEASGNTIYF
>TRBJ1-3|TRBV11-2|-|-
TGTGCCAGCAGCCCGACGGACTCTGGAAACACCATATATTTT
CASSPTDSGNTIYF
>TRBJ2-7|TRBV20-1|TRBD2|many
TGCAGTGCGCCCACTAGCGGGAGTGCCGAGCAGTACTTC
CSAPTSGSAEQYF
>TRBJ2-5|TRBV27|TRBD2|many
TGTGCCAGCAGTTTAAGCGGGAGTGGGGAGACCCAGTACTTC
CASSLSGSGETQYF
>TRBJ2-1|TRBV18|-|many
TGTGCCAGCTCACCACCGAACCCGCTCTACAATGAGCAGTTCTTC
CASSPPNPLYNEQFF
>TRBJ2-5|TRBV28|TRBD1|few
TGTGCCAGCAGTTCACCAGAGAGGGGGCAACGAGAGACCCAGTACTTC
CASSSPERGQRETQYF
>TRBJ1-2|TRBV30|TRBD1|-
TGTGCCTGGAGTGGACAGGGGGCGGGTGGCTACACCTTC
CAWSGQGAGGYTF
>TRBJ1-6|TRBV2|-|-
TGTGCCACCTTTCCGGGGGGAGGTAATTCACCCCTCCACTTT
CATFPGGGNSPLHF
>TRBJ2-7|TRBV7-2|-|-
TGTGCCAGCAGCTACGGCGAAGGGGACGAGCAGTACTTC
CASSYGEGDEQYF
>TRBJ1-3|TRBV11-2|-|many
TGTGCCAGCAGCCACTATTACAGCGAACGCTCTGGAAACACCATATATTTT
CASSHYYSERSGNTIYF
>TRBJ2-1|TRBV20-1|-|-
TGCAGTGCTAGAGATCTCGGCAGGGTGGAGGAGCAGTTCTTC
CSARDLGRVEEQFF
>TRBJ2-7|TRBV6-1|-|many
TGTGCCAGCAGAAGACAGGAGCCCTACGAGCAGTACTTC
CASRRQEPYEQYF
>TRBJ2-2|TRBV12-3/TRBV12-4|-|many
TGTGCCAGCAGTTTGGGGCCCGGAGACACCGGGGAGCTGTTTTTT
CASSLGPGDTGELFF
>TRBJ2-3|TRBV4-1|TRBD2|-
TGCGCCAGCAGCCAAGATCCGTCGCCGACTAGCGGGGCATTCACAGATACGCAGTATTTT
CASSQDPSPTSGAFTDTQYF
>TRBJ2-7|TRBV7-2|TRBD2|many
TGTGCCAGCAGATCTAGCGGGGGGGCGTACGAGCAGTACTTC
CASRSSGGAYEQYF
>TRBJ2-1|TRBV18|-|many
TGTGCCAGCTCGCCACAGGTGGCCAACAATGAGCAGTTCTTC
CASSPQVANNEQFF
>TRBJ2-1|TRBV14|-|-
TGTGCCAGCAGCCATCCCGGGTCCACTCTAGGGAATGGGCAGTTCTTC
CASSHPGSTLGNGQFF
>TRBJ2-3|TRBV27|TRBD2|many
TGTGCCAGCAGTGCCAAGACTAGCGGGAGGGCCGGTACAGATACGCAGTATTTT
CASSAKTSGRAGTDTQYF
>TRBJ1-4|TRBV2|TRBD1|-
TGTGCCAGCAGTCTCCAGGGGGCGCAAGAAAAACTGTTTTTT
CASSLQGAQEKLFF
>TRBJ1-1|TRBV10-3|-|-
TGTGCCATCAGTCGCGGGGCTGAAGCTTTCTTT
CAISRGAEAFF
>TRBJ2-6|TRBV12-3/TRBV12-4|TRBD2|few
TGTGCCAGCAGACCGGGACTAGCGGGAGAAGGGCCTGGGGCCAACGTCCTGACTTTC
CASRPGLAGEGPGANVLTF
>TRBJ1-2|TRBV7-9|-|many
TGTGCCAGCAGCCGGGACTCAGGGAGGCAGTTTGGCTACACCTTC
CASSRDSGRQFGYTF
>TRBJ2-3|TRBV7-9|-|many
TGTGCCAGCAGCATAACTCGAGGCGACCTAGGGGATACGCAGTATTTT
CASSITRGDLGDTQYF
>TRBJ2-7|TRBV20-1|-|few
TGCAGTGCTAGATCCGACAAATCCTACGAGCAGTACTTC
CSARSDKSYEQYF
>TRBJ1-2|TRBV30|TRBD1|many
TGTGCCTGGAAGACAGGGTCAAACTATGGCTACACCTTC
CAWKTGSNYGYTF
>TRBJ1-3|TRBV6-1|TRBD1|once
TGTGCCATTACGGACAGGGCTGGAAACACCATATATTTT
CAITDRAGNTIYF
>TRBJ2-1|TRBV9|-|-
TGTGCCAGCAGCGTAGTTAACGGCAATGAGCAGTTCTTC
CASSVVNGNEQFF
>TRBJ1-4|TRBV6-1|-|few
TGTGCCAGCCGCCGAGGGAGAGATGAAAAACTGTTTTTT
CASRRGRDEKLFF
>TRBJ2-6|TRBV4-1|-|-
TGCGCCAGCAGCCAGACGGGGGTGGGGGCCAACGTCCTAACTTTC
CASSQTGVGANVLTF
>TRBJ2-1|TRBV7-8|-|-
TGTGCCAGCAGCGCAGGAGACTTAGGTGACAATGAGCAGTTCTTC
CASSAGDLGDNEQFF
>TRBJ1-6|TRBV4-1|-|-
TGCGCCAGCAGCCAAGATTGGATTCATAATGGTGATTCACCCCTCCACTTT
CASSQDWIHNGDSPLHF
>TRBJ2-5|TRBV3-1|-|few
TGTGCCAGCAGCCAAGATAGTAGTCCGGGACCCCCTACGGGGACCCAGTACTTC
CASSQDSSPGPPTGTQYF
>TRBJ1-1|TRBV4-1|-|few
TGCGCCAGCAGCCAAGTTGGGGTTCGGTCTTCTGAAGCTTTCTTT
CASSQVGVRSSEAFF
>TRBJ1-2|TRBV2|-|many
TGTGCCAGCAGTGCGGTTTCGGGCTATGGCTACACCTTC
CASSAVSGYGYTF
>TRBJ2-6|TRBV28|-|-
TGTGCCAGCAGTTTTGCAGAATCAGGGGCCAACGTCCTGACTTTC
CASSFAESGANVLTF
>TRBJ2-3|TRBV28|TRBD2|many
TGTGCCACAACTAGCGGGGGTAGCACAGATACGCAGTATTTT
CATTSGGSTDTQYF
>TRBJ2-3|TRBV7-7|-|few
TGTGCTAGCAGCTTAAGCGACATCGACACGCAGTATTTT
CASSLSDIDTQYF